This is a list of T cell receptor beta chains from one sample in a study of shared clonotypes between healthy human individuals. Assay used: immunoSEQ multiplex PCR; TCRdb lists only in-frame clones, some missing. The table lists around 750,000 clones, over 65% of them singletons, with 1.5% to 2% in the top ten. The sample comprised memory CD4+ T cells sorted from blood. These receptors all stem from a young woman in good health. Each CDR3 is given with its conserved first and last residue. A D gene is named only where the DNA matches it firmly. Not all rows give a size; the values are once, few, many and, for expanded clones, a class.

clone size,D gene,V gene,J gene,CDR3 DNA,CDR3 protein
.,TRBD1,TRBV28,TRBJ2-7,TGTGCCAGCGGGTCGACCGGGACAGGGGACAACGAGCAGTACTTC,CASGSTGTGDNEQYF
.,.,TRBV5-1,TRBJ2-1,TGCGCCAGCAGCTCTTCGGGACCGAACAATGAGCAGTTCTTC,CASSSSGPNNEQFF
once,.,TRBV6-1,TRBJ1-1,TGTGCCACTCAGGTTGAAGCTTTCTTT,CATQVEAFF
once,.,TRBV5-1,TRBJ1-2,TGCGCCAGCAGATCTGACAGGAACTATGGCTACACCTTC,CASRSDRNYGYTF
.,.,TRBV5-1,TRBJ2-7,TGCGCCAGCAGCACACAGCCAGGGTCCTACGAGCAGTACTTC,CASSTQPGSYEQYF
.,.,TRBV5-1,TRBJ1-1,TGCGCCACCTCACCGGGCCCCTGGGACACTGAAGCTTTCTTT,CATSPGPWDTEAFF
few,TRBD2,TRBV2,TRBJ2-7,TGTGCCAGCAACCCGACTAGCAGCTCCTACGAGCAGTACTTC,CASNPTSSSYEQYF
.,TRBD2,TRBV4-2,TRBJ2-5,TGTGCCAGCAGCCAAGCGGGAGGGTCCAGGGAGACCCAGTACTTC,CASSQAGGSRETQYF
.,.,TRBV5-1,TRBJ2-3,TGCGCCAGCAGCAACCCAGGGACAGATACGCAGTATTTT,CASSNPGTDTQYF
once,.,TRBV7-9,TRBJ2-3,TGTGCCAGCAGCTTATTCCGCCTAGTAGTCCGGACCAAATTAGATACGCAGTATTTT,CASSLFRLVVRTKLDTQYF
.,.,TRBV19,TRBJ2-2,TGTGCCAGTGGGCACTCGAACACCGGGGAGCTGTTTTTT,CASGHSNTGELFF
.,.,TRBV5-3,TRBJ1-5,TGTGCCAGAAGCTCACAACCCCACAGGGTCAAGATGTGTCGCAATCAGCCCCAGCATTTT,CARSSQPHRVKMCRNQPQHF
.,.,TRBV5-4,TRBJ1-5,TGTGCCAGCAGCAACGGGAGCGGGGCTGAGCGGAATCAGCCCCAGCATTTT,CASSNGSGAERNQPQHF
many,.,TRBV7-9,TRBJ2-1,TGTGCCAGCAGTCAACAGGATTTACGGTTCTTC,CASSQQDLRFF
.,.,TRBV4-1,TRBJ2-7,TGCGCCAGCAGCCAAGCCAGCGGGACACCACCCTACGAGCAGTACTTC,CASSQASGTPPYEQYF
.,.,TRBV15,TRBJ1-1,TGTGCCACCAGCAGAGGGGCACAGGGAAACACTGAAGCTTTCTTT,CATSRGAQGNTEAFF
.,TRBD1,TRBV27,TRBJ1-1,TGTGCCAGCAGCCGGGACAGGGTCATGAACACTGAAGCTTTCTTT,CASSRDRVMNTEAFF
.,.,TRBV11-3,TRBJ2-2,TGTGCCAGCAGCTTAGATCTTGGATTCACCGGGGAGCTGTTTTTT,CASSLDLGFTGELFF
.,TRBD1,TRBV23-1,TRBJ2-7,TGCGCCAGCAGTCTGATCGGGACAGGGAACTACGAGCAGTACTTC,CASSLIGTGNYEQYF
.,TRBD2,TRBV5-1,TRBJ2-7,TGCGCCAGCAGCCCCGGCACTAGCGGGAACGAGCAGTACTTC,CASSPGTSGNEQYF
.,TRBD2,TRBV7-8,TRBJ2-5,TGTGCCAGCAGCTTTACTAGCGGAGGGGAGACCCAGTACTTC,CASSFTSGGETQYF
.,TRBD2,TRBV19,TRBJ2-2,TGTGCCAGTAGTATCTCTGGACTAGCAGAGACCGGGGAGCTGTTTTTT,CASSISGLAETGELFF
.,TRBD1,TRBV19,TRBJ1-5,TGTGCCAGCCGCCGGGACAGGGGTGATCAGCCCCAGCATTTT,CASRRDRGDQPQHF
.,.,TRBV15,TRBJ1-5,TGTGCCACCAGCAGAGGGAGGTCTGGGGGCAATCAGCCCCAGCATTTT,CATSRGRSGGNQPQHF
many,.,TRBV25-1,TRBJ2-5,TGTGCCAGCAGTCGGAGGATGACCCAAGAGACCCAGTACTTC,CASSRRMTQETQYF
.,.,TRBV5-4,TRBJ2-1,TGTGCCAGCAGCCGACCGCCTCCCTACAATGAGCAGTTCTTC,CASSRPPPYNEQFF
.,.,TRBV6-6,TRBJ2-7,TGTGCCAGCAGTCGGGACGGAGCCTACGAGCAGTACTTC,CASSRDGAYEQYF
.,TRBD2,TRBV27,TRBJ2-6,TGTGCCAGCAGTTTAAGCGGGAATCGCGTCCTGACTTTC,CASSLSGNRVLTF
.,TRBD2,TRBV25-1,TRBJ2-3,TGTGCCAGCAGTGGGTACAGCGGGAGGGCCCGCACAGATACGCAGTATTTT,CASSGYSGRARTDTQYF
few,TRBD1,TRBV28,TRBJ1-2,TGTGCCAGCAGTCCGAGTACCGGCAGGGGGGTCTATGGCTACACCTTC,CASSPSTGRGVYGYTF
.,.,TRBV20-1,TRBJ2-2,TGCAGTGCGCCAGATGGCGGGGAGCTGTTTTTT,CSAPDGGELFF
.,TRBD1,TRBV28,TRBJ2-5,TGTGCCAGCAGTTTATACAGGGGGCGGGAGACCCAGTACTTC,CASSLYRGRETQYF
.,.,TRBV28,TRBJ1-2,TGTGCCAGCAGTTTTGCGGATTATGGCTACACCTTC,CASSFADYGYTF